The 21 T cell receptor beta chains in this list originate from one sample, sequenced in a study of cytomegalovirus exposure and HLA in healthy donors (dated by TCRdb to about 2017). Library generation was performed with the immunoSEQ multiplex PCR assay. The multiplex PCR relied on a mix of 60 forward primers for TCR Vbeta segments and 13 reverse primers for TCR Jbeta segments. This is the immuneACCESS table as TCRdb keeps it, with only in-frame sequences that have V and J called. A part of the clones is gone; compared with another copy, unresolved V genes explain less than half, and the rest is unexplained. The sample yields 50,000 or so clones; 70% to 75% were counted once. The top ten hold over 30% of the sample. Material for sequencing was PBMCs. These receptors were taken from a middle-aged man in good health and CMV-seropositive.

This sequence joins TRBV7-9 and TRBJ1-6; weak D call: TRBD1 (6 bases). The CDR3 contains 15 residues. Germline CDR1 reads SEHNR; CDR2 reads FQNEAQ (reference sequence). The V gene lost 3 bases and the J gene lost 10 bases, with 16 bases spanning the gap. The CDR3 nucleotides are TGTGCCAGCAGCTTCGAAGGCAGGGGCGCGTCACCCCTCCACTTT. Protein product: CASSFEGRGASPLHF. Combining the CDR3 with reference TRBV7-9 and TRBJ1-6 gives the whole variable domain DTGVSQNPRHKITKRGQNVTFRCDPISEHNRLYWYRQTLGQGPEFLTYFQNEAQLEKSRLLSDRFSAERPKGSFSTLEIQRTEQGDSAMYLCASSFEGRGASPLHFGNGTRLTVT.

This chain connects TRBV5-4 to TRBJ2-5, with D possibly TRBD2 on 6 matching bases. V was clipped by 4 bases and J by 4 bases, with 14 bases between them. Germline-derived CDR1 and CDR2 are SGHNT and YYREEE (reference sequence). The CDR3 has 14 amino acids. The CDR3: CASSPTPEGETQYF. CDR3 DNA: TGTGCCAGCAGCCCAACCCCGGAGGGAGAGACCCAGTACTTC. The whole variable domain, remainder taken from reference TRBV5-4 and TRBJ2-5, is ETGVTQSPTHLIKTRGQQVTLRCSSQSGHNTVSWYQQALGQGPQFIFQYYREEENGRGNFPPRFSGLQFPNYSSELNVNALELDDSALYLCASSPTPEGETQYFGPGTRLLVL.

J is TRBJ1-1 and V is TRBV7-2, with unresolved D. The CDR3 extends over 12 amino acids. Trimming removed 3 bases from V and 6 bases from J, with 8 bases in between. Germline assignment: CDR1 SGHTA and CDR2 FQGNSA. The CDR3 reads CASSFRVPEAFF. As DNA, the CDR3 is TGTGCCAGCAGCTTCCGTGTTCCTGAAGCTTTCTTT.

The chain employs TRBV19 and TRBJ2-7; possibly TRBD2 for D (5 bases). The CDR3 is 14 amino acids. The V and J ends lost 7 bases and 1 base respectively, with 14 bases between them. The V gene's germline CDR1 is LNHDA and CDR2 SQIVND (reference sequence). The CDR3 bases are TGTGCCAGTAAGACTACGGGGATTTCCTACGAGCAGTACTTC. Translation gives CASKTTGISYEQYF.

The chain uses TRBV18 and TRBJ1-4, with 7 bases lining up with TRBD1. Germline V CDR1 and CDR2: KGHSH, LQKENI. Trimming cost V 8 bases and J 7 bases; bases outside gene matches: 7. CDR3 size: 13 residues. CDR3 in DNA: TGTGCCAGCACAGGGGCCCAGGGTGAAAAACTGTTTTTT. It is translated as CASTGAQGEKLFF.

This rearrangement joins TRBV10-3 to TRBJ2-2; 7 nucleotides line up with TRBD1. Trimming cost V 4 bases and J 6 bases; bases outside gene matches: 8. Germline loops: CDR1 ENHRY, CDR2 SYGVKD. The length of the CDR3 is 15 residues. CDR3 sequence reads: CAISAETGRAGELFF. The CDR3 region has the DNA TGTGCCATCAGTGCAGAGACAGGGAGAGCCGGGGAGCTGTTTTTT.

The CDR3 DNA sequence: TGTGCCAGCAGCTTCCCCGAAACAGGGTCCTACGAGCAGTACTTC. As protein: CASSFPETGSYEQYF. The chain carries TRBV11-2 and TRBJ2-5, with D possibly being TRBD1 (6 bases). The end of the DNA fits TRBJ2-7 better, so the J call may be wrong. The CDR3 sequence is 15 residues long. Germline lookup yields CDR1 SGHAT and CDR2 FQNNGV.

This sequence joins TRBV2 and TRBJ2-7; 13 bases align to TRBD2. Germline assignment: CDR1 SNHLY and CDR2 FYNNEI. Losses at the gene ends were 4 bases for V and 0 bases for J; bases not matched to a gene: 0. The CDR3 runs to 15 residues. This chain's CDR3 is CASSGTSGSSYEQYF. The CDR3, as DNA: TGTGCCAGCAGTGGGACTAGCGGGAGCTCCTACGAGCAGTACTTC.

This clone was picked up one time. The chain employs TRBV27 and TRBJ2-2; D is undetermined. Germline loops: CDR1 MNHEY, CDR2 SMNVEV (reference sequence). The CDR3 runs to 13 residues. V was shortened by 5 bases and J by 1 base, with 5 bases between the two germline ends. The CDR3 DNA follows: TGTGCCAGCAGTGACTTGAACACCGGGGAGCTGTTTTTT. Residues: CASSDLNTGELFF.

The genes are TRBV6-5 and TRBJ1-2; D is unresolved. In germline, CDR1 is MNHEY, CDR2 SVGAGI. Trimming shortened V by 11 bases and J by 3 bases, and 19 bases separated the two germline ends. The CDR3 is 14 amino acids. CDR3 in amino acids: CALPTRDPDYGYTF. Written as DNA, the CDR3 is TGTGCCTTACCAACGAGAGATCCGGACTATGGCTACACCTTC.

This clone turned up a few times. J is TRBJ1-2 and V is TRBV6-6; 8 bases map to TRBD1. The CDR3 extends over 16 amino acids. V shed 0 bases and J 3 bases; nucleotides not matched to a gene: 6. Germline V gene data show CDR1 as MNHNY and CDR2 as SVGAGI (reference sequence). CDR3 in amino acids: CASSYSRQGRDYGYTF. As DNA, the CDR3 is TGTGCCAGCAGTTACTCTCGACAGGGGAGGGACTATGGCTACACCTTC.

V and J are TRBV9 and TRBJ2-7, with D perhaps TRBD1 (5 bases). The germline gives CDR1 SGDLS, CDR2 YYNGEE. The V gene lost 3 bases and the J gene lost 4 bases, with 11 bases spanning the gap. CDR3 size: 13 residues. In DNA form, the CDR3 reads TGTGCCAGCAGCGCAGGGTTTACGTACGAGCAGTACTTC. This translates into CASSAGFTYEQYF.

This clone has only one observation. In DNA, the CDR3 is TGTGCCAGCTCACTAATCATCAGGGATGGCTACACCTTC. Protein sequence: CASSLIIRDGYTF. The chain employs TRBV18 and TRBJ1-2; D may be TRBD1 (5 bases). Germline V gene data show CDR1 as KGHSH and CDR2 as LQKENI. Trimming cost V 4 bases and J 6 bases, with 12 bases left between them. The CDR3 is 13 amino acids.

This sequence joins TRBV2 and TRBJ2-7; 7 bases are a match to TRBD1. Per germline, CDR1 SNHLY and CDR2 FYNNEI. The junction had 4 bases not matched to a gene; V was cut back by 8 bases and J by 3 bases. The CDR3 runs to 12 residues. CDR3 in amino acids: CASGTAYYEQYF. The DNA of the CDR3 is TGTGCCAGCGGGACAGCCTACTACGAGCAGTACTTC.

This chain links TRBV5-8 with TRBJ2-3; D call uncertain. CDR1 and CDR2 from the germline V gene are SGHTS and YDEGEE. The CDR3 extends over 14 amino acids. The V end was cut by 2 bases, the J end by 3 bases, with 10 bases between. The CDR3 bases are TGTGCCAGCAGCTTCGGAGTCCCAACAGATACGCAGTATTTT. Its protein product is CASSFGVPTDTQYF.

The CDR3 sequence is CASRTLSGVENEQFF. The CDR3 region has the DNA TGTGCCAGCAGAACCCTTAGCGGGGTAGAGAATGAGCAGTTCTTC. The chain employs TRBV6-5 and TRBJ2-1; 8 positions agree with TRBD2. This CDR3 comprises 15 residues. In germline, CDR1 is MNHEY, CDR2 SVGAGI. The J segment lost 7 bases and the V segment lost 6 bases, leaving 11 bases of the junction unmatched.

This chain's CDR3 is CASSSSGQLSYEQYF. The CDR3 nucleotides are TGTGCCAGCAGTTCCAGCGGACAGCTTTCCTACGAGCAGTACTTC. The rearrangement joins TRBV27 to TRBJ2-7; tentatively, D is TRBD1 (6 bases). V lost 4 bases to trimming and J lost 1 base, with 14 bases between them. This CDR3 comprises 15 residues. The V gene's germline CDR1 is MNHEY and CDR2 SMNVEV (reference sequence).

The chain combines TRBV9 with TRBJ2-3; no reliable D call. The CDR3 totals 12 residues. The germline V gene encodes CDR1 SGDLS and CDR2 YYNGEE. V was shortened by 3 bases and J by 2 bases, with 4 bases between the two germline ends. DNA of the CDR3: TGTGCCAGCAGCGCGTACACAGATACGCAGTATTTT. This encodes CASSAYTDTQYF.

With regard to this clone: Other nucleotide sequences from this sample produce the same CDR3. The chain links TRBV5-1 to TRBJ2-3, with 9 bases lining up with TRBD2. The V segment lost 0 bases and the J segment 1 base; nucleotides outside the gene matches: 3. Looked up from germline, CDR1 is SGHRS and CDR2 is YFSETQ. The length of the CDR3 is 16 residues. The chain's CDR3 is CASSLGSSGGTDTQYF. In DNA form, the CDR3 reads TGCGCCAGCAGCTTGGGTTCTAGCGGGGGCACAGATACGCAGTATTTT.

The chain has TRBV11-2 and TRBJ2-7; a possible D gene is TRBD1 (6 bases). The germline CDR1 and CDR2 sequences are SGHAT and FQNNGV. The CDR3 runs 15 residues. The V end lost 5 bases, the J end lost 5 bases, and 19 bases lay between the germline ends. The CDR3 reads CASSPPPVRGNEQYF. In nucleotides, the CDR3 is TGTGCCAGCAGCCCACCCCCAGTAAGGGGGAACGAGCAGTACTTC.

The J gene is TRBJ2-3, the V gene TRBV1; the table's TRBD2 call for D was not verified on the DNA. TRBV1 is termed a pseudogene. This CDR3 region has 16 residues. CDR3 nucleotide sequence: TGCACCAGCAGCAGAACTACTAGCCCTATCACAGATACGCAGTATTTT. Translated, it gives CTSSRTTSPITDTQYF.